Below are 18 T cell receptor beta chains sequenced from a single sample in a study of shared clonotypes between healthy human individuals. Data came from immunoSEQ multiplex PCR; TCRdb stores just in-frame clones and leaves some out. The sample includes 2 million to 2.5 million clones, 85% to 95% of them seen just once. Sequences were obtained from naive CD4+ T cells from PBMCs. Indicated subset: CD45RA+ positively selected. Receptors were obtained from a man in his late teens or twenties in good health. Some clones in this sample may be carry-over from other donors' samples.

The chain combines TRBV4-1 with TRBJ1-2, with D perhaps matching TRBD1 (5 bases). The germline V gene has CDR1 MGHRA and CDR2 YSYEKL. The CDR3 is made up of 15 amino acids. Trimming took off 0 bases at V and 4 bases at J, with 12 bases between the two ends. The DNA for the CDR3 is TGCGCCAGCAGCCAAGATTATCGGGGGTTCTATGGCTACACCTTC. Amino acid sequence: CASSQDYRGFYGYTF.

V usage is TRBV5-4 and J usage is TRBJ2-1; 8 positions match TRBD1. J was trimmed by 8 bases and V by 5 bases; bases with no gene match: 6. CDR1 and CDR2 from the germline V gene are SGHNT and YYREEE (reference sequence). The CDR3 runs 13 residues. Here the CDR3 DNA reads TGTGCCAGCAGGTCCCAGGGGGCCCATGAGCAGTTCTTC. Translated, it gives CASRSQGAHEQFF. The entire variable domain, with the rest obtained from reference TRBV5-4 and TRBJ2-1, is as follows: ETGVTQSPTHLIKTRGQQVTLRCSSQSGHNTVSWYQQALGQGPQFIFQYYREEENGRGNFPPRFSGLQFPNYSSELNVNALELDDSALYLCASRSQGAHEQFFGPGTRLTVL.

The V call is TRBV7-9, the J call TRBJ1-6; D gene unclear. The V gene's germline CDR1 is SEHNR and CDR2 FQNEAQ (reference sequence). V lost 6 bases and J lost 6, with 6 bases in between. The CDR3 runs 12 residues. The CDR3 protein is CASRDSNSPLHF. The CDR3, as DNA: TGTGCCAGCAGGGATTCTAATTCACCCCTCCACTTT.

On this clone itself: Other nucleotide sequences in the sample specify the same CDR3. The rearrangement joins TRBV6-5 to TRBJ2-7, with TRBD2 as a possible D gene (6 bases). Per the germline V gene, CDR1 is MNHEY and CDR2 is SVGAGI. The germline V and J ends were trimmed by 0 bases and 0 bases, with 9 bases remaining between them. The CDR3 length is 15 residues. The CDR3 coding sequence is TGTGCCAGCAGTTACTCTTCCGGGAGCTCCTACGAGCAGTACTTC. Protein sequence: CASSYSSGSSYEQYF.

The CDR3 nucleotides read TGTGCCAGCAGCCACCGACAGGGCCTCCCTGAAGCTTTCTTT. As protein: CASSHRQGLPEAFF. This chain links TRBV14 with TRBJ1-1, with TRBD1 matching 7 bases. The CDR3 is 14 residues long. With V trimmed by 3 bases and J by 6 bases, 7 bases remained unmatched. The V gene's germline CDR1 is SGHDN and CDR2 FVKESK.

This clone was seen once. This CDR3 is also generated by other DNA sequences in the sample. V usage is TRBV5-1 and J usage is TRBJ2-7; 10 bases line up with TRBD2. The CDR3 contains 13 residues. Germline CDR1 is SGHRS and CDR2 is YFSETQ. The V gene end was trimmed by 4 bases and the J gene end by 3 bases; junction bases not matched to a gene: 1. Written as DNA, the CDR3 is TGCGCCAGCAGCCCTAGCGGGAGCTACGAGCAGTACTTC. Protein: CASSPSGSYEQYF.

This clone was observed a single time. This chain joins TRBV7-2 and TRBJ1-1; the D gene is possibly TRBD1 (6 bases). V was pared by 3 bases and J by 3 bases, with 11 bases between. Germline V gene sequence: CDR1 SGHTA, CDR2 FQGNSA. The CDR3 is made up of 14 amino acids. The CDR3 DNA sequence: TGTGCCAGCAGCTTTTGGGCAGGGGACACTGAAGCTTTCTTT. It is translated as CASSFWAGDTEAFF. Variable domain in full (rest from reference TRBV7-2 and TRBJ1-1): GAGVSQSPSNKVTEKGKDVELRCDPISGHTALYWYRQSLGQGLEFLIYFQGNSAPDKSGLPSDRFSAERTGGSVSTLTIQRTQQEDSAVYLCASSFWAGDTEAFFGQGTRLTVV.

In the case of this clone: The same CDR3 also results from other DNA sequences found in this sample. This chain joins TRBV12-5 and TRBJ1-2, with D unclear. Germline V CDR1 and CDR2: LGHNT, FRNRAP. This CDR3 spans 13 amino acids. Trimming removed 6 bases from V and 4 bases from J, with 12 bases in between. CDR3 sequence reads: CASGPSGGYGYTF. As DNA, the CDR3 is TGTGCTAGTGGACCGTCGGGTGGCTATGGCTACACCTTC.

The rearrangement uses TRBV25-1 and TRBJ1-1, with 9 bases matching TRBD1. The CDR3 totals 12 residues. Per the germline V gene, CDR1 is MGHDK and CDR2 is SYGVNS. With V trimmed by 2 bases and J by 12 bases, 4 bases remained unmatched. The CDR3, as DNA: TGTGCCAGCAGTGAAAAAGGACAGGGGTCTTTCTTT. Its translation is CASSEKGQGSFF.

J is TRBJ2-2 and V is TRBV14; the match to TRBD2 covers 7 bases. Germline CDR1 is SGHDN and CDR2 is FVKESK. J was trimmed by 5 bases and V by 0 bases; bases with no gene match: 3. The CDR3 spans 15 residues. The CDR3 bases are TGTGCCAGCAGCCAAGAGCGGGAGTATACCGGGGAGCTGTTTTTT. Translating gives CASSQEREYTGELFF.

This chain uses TRBV5-4 with TRBJ2-3; D not resolved. CDR3 length equals 15 residues. V gave up 0 bases and J gave up 2 bases, with 10 bases separating them. Germline loops: CDR1 SGHNT, CDR2 YYREEE (reference sequence). CDR3 amino acids: CASSLVDRNTDTQYF. In DNA form, the CDR3 reads TGTGCCAGCAGCTTGGTCGACCGAAACACAGATACGCAGTATTTT.

The chain has TRBV7-8 and TRBJ2-1, with D perhaps matching TRBD2 (6 bases). V was shortened by 2 bases and J by 0 bases, with 17 bases between the two germline ends. The CDR3 consists of 18 residues. Per germline, CDR1 SGHVS and CDR2 FQNEAQ. CDR3 bases: TGTGCCAGCAGCTTATCGTCGGCAGCGGGCGGCTCCTACAATGAGCAGTTCTTC. It encodes CASSLSSAAGGSYNEQFF. Together with reference TRBV7-8 and TRBJ2-1, the CDR3 gives the full variable domain: GAGVSQSPRYKVAKRGQDVALRCDPISGHVSLFWYQQALGQGPEFLTYFQNEAQLDKSGLPSDRFFAERPEGSVSTLKIQRTQQEDSAVYLCASSLSSAAGGSYNEQFFGPGTRLTVL.

The rearrangement uses TRBV2 and TRBJ2-7; 8 nucleotides match TRBD1. Losses at the gene ends were 10 bases for V and 3 bases for J; bases not matched to a gene: 11. This CDR3 comprises 14 residues. CDR1 SNHLY and CDR2 FYNNEI come from the germline V gene. CDR3 sequence: CATHLGQANYEQYF. DNA of the CDR3: TGTGCCACGCACCTGGGACAGGCAAACTACGAGCAGTACTTC.

The chain uses TRBV5-6 and TRBJ2-7; D unclear. The CDR3 consists of 14 residues. The ends were cut back, 5 bases at V and 0 bases at J, with 12 bases in the middle. Germline loops: CDR1 SGHDT, CDR2 YYEEEE. This chain's CDR3 is CASSETSSSYEQYF. The CDR3 DNA reads TGTGCCAGCAGTGAGACGTCTAGCTCCTACGAGCAGTACTTC.

V usage is TRBV10-3 and J usage is TRBJ2-7, with 8 bases lining up with TRBD1. The CDR3 loop spans 15 amino acids. CDR1 ENHRY and CDR2 SYGVKD come from the germline V gene. V dropped 4 bases and J dropped 0; count of bases not matched to a gene: 5. The CDR3 bases are TGTGCCATCAGTGGGGGGGACAGGAGCTCCTACGAGCAGTACTTC. This codes for CAISGGDRSSYEQYF.

The chain joins TRBV29-1 to TRBJ1-1; D unclear. V lost 4 bases and J 1 base, leaving 13 bases between the germline ends. Germline CDR1 reads SQVTM; CDR2 reads ANQGSEA. This CDR3 region has 14 residues. The chain's CDR3 is CSVGPEDANTEAFF. The CDR3 coding sequence is TGCAGCGTTGGCCCGGAGGACGCGAACACTGAAGCTTTCTTT. The full variable domain, its missing parts supplied by reference TRBV29-1 and TRBJ1-1, is SAVISQKPSRDICQRGTSLTIQCQVDSQVTMMFWYRQQPGQSLTLIATANQGSEATYESGFVIDKFPISRPNLTFSTLTVSNMSPEDSSIYLCSVGPEDANTEAFFGQGTRLTVV.

The genes are TRBV5-8 and TRBJ1-5; D call uncertain. The CDR3 extends over 15 amino acids. V lost 4 bases and J lost 0, with 11 bases in between. Germline V gene data show CDR1 as SGHTS and CDR2 as YDEGEE. The CDR3 spells CASSLGQYSNQPQHF. CDR3 nucleotides: TGTGCCAGCAGCCTAGGGCAGTATAGCAATCAGCCCCAGCATTTT.

This clone was recorded once. This chain joins TRBV10-3 and TRBJ2-1, with 7 bases identical to TRBD1. The length of the CDR3 is 16 residues. In germline, CDR1 is ENHRY, CDR2 SYGVKD. V was clipped by 5 bases and J by 9 bases; unmatched bases: 16. In DNA form, the CDR3 reads TGTGCCATCAGTAAGACAACAGGGGCCTTAGAGGGTGAGCAGTTCTTC. Protein sequence: CAISKTTGALEGEQFF.